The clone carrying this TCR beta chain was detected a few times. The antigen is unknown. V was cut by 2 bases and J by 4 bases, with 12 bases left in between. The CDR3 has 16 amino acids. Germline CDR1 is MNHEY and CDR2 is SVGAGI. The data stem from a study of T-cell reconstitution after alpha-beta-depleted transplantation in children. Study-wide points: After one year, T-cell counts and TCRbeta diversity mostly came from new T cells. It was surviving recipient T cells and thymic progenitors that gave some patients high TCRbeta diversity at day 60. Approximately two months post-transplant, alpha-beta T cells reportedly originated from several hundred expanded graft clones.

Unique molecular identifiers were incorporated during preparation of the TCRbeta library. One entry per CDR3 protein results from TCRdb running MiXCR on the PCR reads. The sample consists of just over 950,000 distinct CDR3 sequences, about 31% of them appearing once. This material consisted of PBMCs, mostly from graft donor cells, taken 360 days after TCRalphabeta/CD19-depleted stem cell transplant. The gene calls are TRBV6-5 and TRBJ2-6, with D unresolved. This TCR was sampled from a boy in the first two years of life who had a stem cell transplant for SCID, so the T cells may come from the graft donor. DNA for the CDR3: TGTGCCAGCAGTTACATTTGGGGTCGGGGGGCCAACGTCCTGACTTTC. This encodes CASSYIWGRGANVLTF.